The present T cell receptor (beta chain) was sequenced within a study of CD8 T cells in ankylosing spondylitis. General observations from the study: Enrichment of disease-linked clones was reportedly significant in matched ankylosing spondylitis synovial fluid. A TCR beta motif of several highly homologous variants seemed to mark ankylosing spondylitis blood.

The germline V gene has CDR1 DFQATT and CDR2 SNEGSKA (reference sequence). J lost 3 bases, V lost 0 bases, and 9 bases had no gene match. The CDR3 runs 16 residues. TCR beta libraries were made by quantitative 5'-RACE with molecular barcodes. TCRdb ran MiXCR on the 5' RACE reads and lists one entry per CDR3 protein. The repertoire holds 200,000 to 250,000 distinct CDR3 sequences, with 10% as singletons. This clonotype appeared many times. Its antigen remains unknown. The sequenced material came from blood, either unsorted or a sorted T cell fraction (not recorded which). V usage is TRBV20-1 and J usage is TRBJ2-3; 7 nucleotides line up with TRBD1. The sequence came from a male donor with ankylosing spondylitis or in good health (not recorded which). Here the CDR3 DNA reads TGCAGTGCTAGAGACGCAAGACAGGGATGGACAGATACGCAGTATTTT. Translated: CSARDARQGWTDTQYF.